The present entry profiles one T cell receptor (beta chain) with its context. What it recognizes is unknown. The CDR3 has 16 amino acids. With 4 bases removed from V and 5 bases from J, the gap between germline ends came to 21 bases. Per germline, CDR1 SGHTA and CDR2 FQGNSA. The data stem from a study of human T cells and chemical hapten exposure. Study results and caveats: Significantly greater numbers of large CDR3 similarity clusters came from expanded TCRs than from controls.

As for time point: patch test 1, 2 weeks after DPC sensitization. Treatment denoted: therapeutic diphenylcyclopropenone sensitization with weekly scalp DPC. The library labeled individual cDNA molecules by adding unique molecular identifiers to them. Using its own MiXCR run on the RACE reads, TCRdb lists one record per CDR3 protein. The sample has approximately 49,000 distinct CDR3 sequences, 9.3% seen once. The sequence came from a woman aged 45-65 years with alopecia areata. Some clones in this sample may be carry-over from other donors' samples. The source material was whole blood, sampled in connection with sensitization to the hapten diphenylcyclopropenone (DPC). This chain joins TRBV7-2 and TRBJ2-7, with D perhaps TRBD2 (5 bases). CDR3 loop: CASSSPDGVVFHEQYF. The CDR3 DNA follows: TGTGCCAGCAGCTCGCCCGACGGGGTAGTCTTCCACGAGCAGTACTTC.